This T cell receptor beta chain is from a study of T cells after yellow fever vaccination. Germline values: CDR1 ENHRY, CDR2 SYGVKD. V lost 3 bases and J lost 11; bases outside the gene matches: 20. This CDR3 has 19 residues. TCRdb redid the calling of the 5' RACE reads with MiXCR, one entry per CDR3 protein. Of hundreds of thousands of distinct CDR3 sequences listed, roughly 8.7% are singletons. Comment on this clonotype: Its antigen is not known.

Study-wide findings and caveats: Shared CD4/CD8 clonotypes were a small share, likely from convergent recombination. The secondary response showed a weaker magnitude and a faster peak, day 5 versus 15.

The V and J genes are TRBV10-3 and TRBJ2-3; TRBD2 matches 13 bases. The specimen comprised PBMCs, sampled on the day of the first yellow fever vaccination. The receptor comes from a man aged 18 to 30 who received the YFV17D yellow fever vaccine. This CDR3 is CAISERFVGLAGTAEEQYF. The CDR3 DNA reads TGTGCCATCAGTGAAAGGTTTGTGGGACTAGCGGGGACAGCAGAGGAGCAGTATTTT.